Included here is one T cell receptor beta chain sequence, with context. This CDR3 spans 12 amino acids. CDR1 is SGHVS and CDR2 is FQNEAQ in the germline V gene. V gave up 1 base and J gave up 3 bases, with 0 bases separating them. The data stem from a study of control samples from healthy donors and cancer patients. The data were produced by immunoSEQ multiplex PCR, yet TCRdb's version contains in-frame clones alone and is incomplete. The repertoire consists of 6,000 to 8,000 clones, with roughly 80% occurring once and the leading ten covering about 15%. This chain joins TRBV7-8 and TRBJ2-2; no clear D. The sequence was obtained from a male donor with melanoma. The sample taken for sequencing was formalin-fixed, paraffin-embedded tissue. CDR3 protein: CASSLDTGELFF. CDR3 in DNA: TGTGCCAGCAGCTTAGACACCGGGGAGCTGTTTTTT.